This TCR beta chain stems from a study of blood T cell repertoires in COVID-19. Clones were sequenced by immunoSEQ multiplex PCR, and TCRdb holds only the in-frame ones, with some missing. This sample has some 210,000 clones, with about 90% found just once. This clone was seen a few times. Unmatched junction bases numbered 4, after V lost 1 base and J lost 1 base. The CDR3 consists of 16 residues. Germline V gene data show CDR1 as SGDLS and CDR2 as YYNGEE. The source material was peripheral blood. The chain carries TRBV9 and TRBJ2-2; 7 positions match TRBD2. This receptor was taken from a man in his 60s with COVID-19, enrolled during active disease. The chain's CDR3 is CASSVSGTENTGELFF. DNA for the CDR3: TGTGCCAGCAGCGTAAGCGGGACGGAGAACACCGGGGAGCTGTTTTTT. Using reference TRBV9 and TRBJ2-2 for the parts outside the CDR3, the full variable domain is DSGVTQTPKHLITATGQRVTLRCSPRSGDLSVYWYQQSLDQGLQFLIQYYNGEERAKGNILERFSAQQFPDLHSELNLSSLELGDSALYFCASSVSGTENTGELFFGEGSRLTVL.